The rows below give T cell receptor beta chains drawn from one sample of a study of blood T cell repertoires in COVID-19. This table comes from immunoSEQ multiplex PCR, and its TCRdb copy is limited to in-frame clones, with some not included. Of 65,000 to 90,000 clones listed, approximately 90% are singletons. The source material was peripheral blood. The receptors were sampled from a man aged 45-65 years with acute or convalescent COVID-19. Both conserved end residues are part of each CDR3. The order of the fields is V gene, clone size, J gene, CDR3 protein. Clone size, where shown, is once, few, many, or a class for clones that have expanded.

TRBV18	NA	TRBJ2-7	CASSPVRDRVRYEQYF
TRBV30	NA	TRBJ1-5	CAWRGRANQPQHF
TRBV2	NA	TRBJ2-5	CASRLGTGKETQYF
TRBV4-1	NA	TRBJ1-5	CASSQVSFRGPQPQHF
TRBV11-2	NA	TRBJ2-5	CASSGSGATFETQYF
TRBV5-1	once	TRBJ2-3	CASSHGLAGAGTDTQYF
TRBV30	NA	TRBJ1-1	CAGSGDLNTEAFF
TRBV2	NA	TRBJ2-1	CASSRDSNNEQFF
TRBV19	once	TRBJ2-7	CASSMGAFDEQYF
TRBV12-3/TRBV12-4	NA	TRBJ1-4	CASGHEKLFF
TRBV2	NA	TRBJ1-1	CASSNIYTEAFF
TRBV7-2	NA	TRBJ2-7	CASSFPSGGSSVQYF
TRBV4-1	NA	TRBJ1-5	CASSPAAPGTQPQHF
TRBV3-1/TRBV3-2	NA	TRBJ1-6	CASSQAGGGSNSPLHF
TRBV15	NA	TRBJ1-2	CATSRDLQALDGYTF
TRBV15	NA	TRBJ1-4	CATSSRSEKLFF
TRBV14	NA	TRBJ1-1	CASSSLEGGMDTEAFF